The rows below give T cell receptor beta chains drawn from one sample of a study of blood T cell repertoires in COVID-19. Clones were read by immunoSEQ multiplex PCR, and TCRdb kept only the in-frame ones, dropping some. The sample consists of approximately 170,000 clones, under 90% of them appearing once. The material sequenced was PBMCs or T cells enriched from blood (not recorded which). All receptors derive from a woman aged 50 to 65 who had recovered from COVID-19. Both conserved end residues are part of each CDR3. Each record gives: V gene, J gene, CDR3 protein.

v_gene: TRBV28; j_gene: TRBJ2-7; CDR3aa: CASSSASGEQYF
v_gene: TRBV6-5; j_gene: TRBJ1-3; CDR3aa: CASSQAGGEGNTIYF
v_gene: TRBV7-2; j_gene: TRBJ2-7; CDR3aa: CASSSTLALEQYF
v_gene: TRBV11-2; j_gene: TRBJ2-2; CDR3aa: CASSWRTSGSTGELFF
v_gene: TRBV3-1/TRBV3-2; j_gene: TRBJ2-7; CDR3aa: CASSQGVAGGPTYEQYF
v_gene: TRBV6-5; j_gene: TRBJ1-1; CDR3aa: CASSRSGGGSTEAFF
v_gene: TRBV6-5; j_gene: TRBJ1-6; CDR3aa: CASSYGPGNSPLHF
v_gene: TRBV5-4; j_gene: TRBJ2-7; CDR3aa: CASSSRVRQGFHEQYF
v_gene: TRBV23-1; j_gene: TRBJ2-5; CDR3aa: CASTRTGGQYF
v_gene: TRBV5-1; j_gene: TRBJ1-1; CDR3aa: CASSVTGPNTEAFF
v_gene: TRBV28; j_gene: TRBJ1-5; CDR3aa: CASSPGQYSNQPQHF
v_gene: TRBV7-8; j_gene: TRBJ2-3; CDR3aa: CASSLAAGGYTDTQYF
v_gene: TRBV18; j_gene: TRBJ1-1; CDR3aa: CASSQQGNEAFF
v_gene: TRBV2; j_gene: TRBJ1-2; CDR3aa: CASRQGTITNYGYTF
v_gene: TRBV12-3/TRBV12-4; j_gene: TRBJ2-5; CDR3aa: CASSPYREETQYF
v_gene: TRBV6-1; j_gene: TRBJ2-5; CDR3aa: CASSEVLGSSGGARETQYF
v_gene: TRBV7-2; j_gene: TRBJ1-1; CDR3aa: CASSLGTARLNTEAFF
v_gene: TRBV11-3; j_gene: TRBJ1-3; CDR3aa: CASSLSGSGNTIYF
v_gene: TRBV9; j_gene: TRBJ2-2; CDR3aa: CASSALVSGELFF
v_gene: TRBV18; j_gene: TRBJ2-1; CDR3aa: CASSLEVGEQFF
v_gene: TRBV4-1; j_gene: TRBJ2-1; CDR3aa: CASSQVVRAGNNEQFF
v_gene: TRBV24-1; j_gene: TRBJ1-2; CDR3aa: CATSDWAGYGYTF
v_gene: TRBV28; j_gene: TRBJ1-2; CDR3aa: CASSPGHRWDYGYTF
v_gene: TRBV7-2; j_gene: TRBJ1-2; CDR3aa: CASSLDRGNGYTF
v_gene: TRBV9; j_gene: TRBJ2-7; CDR3aa: CASSGGTSGLYEQYF
v_gene: TRBV7-2; j_gene: TRBJ1-5; CDR3aa: CASSLTVNSNQPQHF
v_gene: TRBV28; j_gene: TRBJ1-2; CDR3aa: CASRTGSPDGYTF
v_gene: TRBV4-2; j_gene: TRBJ1-4; CDR3aa: CASSQGAGWEKLFF